There are many counts of the clone carrying this TCR beta chain. The record originates from a study of immune heterogeneity within non-small cell lung tumors. Study as a whole: Of the tumors, several were squamous cell, 9 to 11 non-squamous, and 1 not otherwise specified.

TCRs were amplified from 600 ng gDNA of bulk tumor per sample. Several biopsies per primary tumor, spaced far apart, were taken during surgery. Curative surgical treatment was performed in patients who had newly diagnosed, untreated non-small cell lung cancer. The CDR3 extends over 14 amino acids. V dropped 4 bases and J dropped 0 bases, with 9 bases sitting between them. From germline, CDR1 is SNHLY and CDR2 FYNNEI. Amplification of TCR beta CDR3 was performed by multiplex PCR with 32 V and 13 J primers. Each CDR3 protein gets one entry after TCRdb re-called the multiplex PCR reads with MiXCR. The sample yields several thousand distinct CDR3 sequences, under 25% seen once.

The clonotype originates from a man between 65 and 85 years old with non-small cell lung cancer. Sequences were obtained from lung tumor tissue. The rearrangement uses TRBV2 and TRBJ1-1, with D possibly being TRBD1 (5 bases). CDR3 DNA sequence: TGTGCCAGCAGTGTAGGAGGGGTGAACACTGAAGCTTTCTTT. Its protein is CASSVGGVNTEAFF.